The rows below give T cell receptor beta chains drawn from one sample of a study of cytomegalovirus exposure and HLA in healthy donors. Profiling relied on immunoSEQ multiplex PCR, and the TCRdb table lists in-frame clones only, not all of them. Among more than 100,000 clones listed, approximately 84% were seen once. Input material: PBMCs. The source is a man in his fifties or sixties in good health and CMV-seronegative. Each CDR3 is given with its conserved first and last residue.

CDR3aa	j_gene	v_gene
CASSVAGITEAFF	TRBJ1-1	TRBV9
CSVESPDRGIAETQYF	TRBJ2-5	TRBV29-1
CASSLRGQVYSGANVLTF	TRBJ2-6	TRBV5-6
CASSVGQGGYNSPLHF	TRBJ1-6	TRBV28
CAWSVNGMNTEAFF	TRBJ1-1	TRBV30
CASSDNSPLHF	TRBJ1-6	TRBV28
CASSPTGNTEAFF	TRBJ1-1	TRBV9
CASSQDRDRGLNIQYF	TRBJ2-4	TRBV4-3
CASSPGGSYNSPLHF	TRBJ1-6	TRBV7-2
CASSPGTGSRYGYTF	TRBJ1-2	TRBV6-4
CASTQLGQGLQTEAFF	TRBJ1-1	TRBV19
CASSRGQGSSYEQYF	TRBJ2-7	TRBV4-1
CASSISLVDSGNTIYF	TRBJ1-3	TRBV19
CASSQESLAGDLAKNIQYF	TRBJ2-4	TRBV4-2
CASSEDRGTSGTYEQYF	TRBJ2-7	TRBV2
CASSPRDRIMNTEAFF	TRBJ1-1	TRBV18
CASSEEGGSGAFF	TRBJ1-1	TRBV6-4
CASSLVTSGGYEQFF	TRBJ2-1	TRBV5-1
CATGQGAYEKLFF	TRBJ1-4	TRBV19
CASSLAGVAGKRRETQYF	TRBJ2-5	TRBV5-4
CSVDKANTGELFF	TRBJ2-2	TRBV29-1
CASSLDRTSSGNTIYF	TRBJ1-3	TRBV5-4
CASGRDRGFDEQFF	TRBJ2-1	TRBV11-2
CASSPRTANTYEQYF	TRBJ2-7	TRBV5-1